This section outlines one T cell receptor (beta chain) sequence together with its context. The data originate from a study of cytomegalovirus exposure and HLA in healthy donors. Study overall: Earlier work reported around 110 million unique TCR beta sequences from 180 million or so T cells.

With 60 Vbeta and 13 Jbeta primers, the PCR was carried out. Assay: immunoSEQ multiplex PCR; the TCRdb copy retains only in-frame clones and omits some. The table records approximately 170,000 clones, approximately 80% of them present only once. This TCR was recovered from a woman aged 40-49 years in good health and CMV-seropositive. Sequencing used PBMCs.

The CDR3 DNA is TGTGCCTGGAGTGTACGGTCCTCTGGGGCCAACGTCCTGACTTTC. Its protein is CAWSVRSSGANVLTF. This chain uses TRBV30 with TRBJ2-6; D is ambiguous. The CDR3 is made up of 15 amino acids. Trimming took 0 bases from V and 0 from J, leaving 6 bases between them. In germline, CDR1 is GTSNPN, CDR2 SVGIG (reference sequence).